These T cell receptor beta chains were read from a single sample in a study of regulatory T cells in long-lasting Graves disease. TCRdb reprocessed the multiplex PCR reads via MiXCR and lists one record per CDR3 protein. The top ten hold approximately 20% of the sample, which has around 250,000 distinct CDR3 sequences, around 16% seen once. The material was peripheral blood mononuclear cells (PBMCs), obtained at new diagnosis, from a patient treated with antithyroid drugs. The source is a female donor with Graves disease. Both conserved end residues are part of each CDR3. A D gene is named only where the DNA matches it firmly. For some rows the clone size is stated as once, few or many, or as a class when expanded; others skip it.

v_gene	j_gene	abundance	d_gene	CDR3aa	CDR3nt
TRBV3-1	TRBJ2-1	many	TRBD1	CASSLTGGVYNEQFF	TGTGCCAGCAGCTTGACAGGGGGCGTTTACAATGAGCAGTTCTTC
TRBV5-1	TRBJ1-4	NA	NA	CASSPAGRNEKLFF	TGCGCCAGCAGCCCGGCCGGGAGGAATGAAAAACTGTTTTTT
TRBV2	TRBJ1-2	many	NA	CASSEGGNYGYTF	TGTGCCAGCAGCGAAGGGGGGAACTATGGCTACACCTTC
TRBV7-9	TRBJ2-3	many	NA	CASSRTAGTDTQYF	TGTGCCAGCAGTAGGACAGCCGGCACAGATACGCAGTATTTT
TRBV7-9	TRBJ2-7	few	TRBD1	CASSPRGLSWGARSYEQYF	TGTGCCAGCAGCCCGAGGGGGCTTTCCTGGGGCGCCCGCTCCTACGAGCAGTACTTC
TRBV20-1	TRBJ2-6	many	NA	CSAPVNTGANVLTF	TGCAGTGCTCCTGTTAATACAGGGGCCAACGTCCTGACTTTC
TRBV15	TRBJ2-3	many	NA	CATSRAPGGITDTQYF	TGTGCCACCAGCAGAGCGCCAGGCGGGATAACAGATACGCAGTATTTT
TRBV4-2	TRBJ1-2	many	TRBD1	CASSQDSQGARGYTF	TGTGCCAGCAGCCAAGATAGCCAGGGGGCGAGGGGCTACACCTTC
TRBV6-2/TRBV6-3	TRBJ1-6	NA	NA	CASSDSSPLHF	TGTGCCAGCAGCGACAGTTCACCCCTCCACTTT
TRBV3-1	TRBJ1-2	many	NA	CASSQAGGYGYTF	TGTGCCAGCAGCCAAGCTGGAGGCTATGGCTACACCTTC
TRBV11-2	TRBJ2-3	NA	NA	CASSFSRSPDTQYF	TGTGCCAGCAGCTTCTCTAGGTCGCCAGATACGCAGTATTTT
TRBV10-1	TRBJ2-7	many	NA	CASSTVNGQTSYEQYF	TGCGCCAGCAGCACAGTAAACGGACAGACCTCCTACGAGCAGTACTTC